These T cell receptor beta chains were read from a single sample in a study of T cell repertoires in aging, cancer and after chemotherapy. TCRdb fed the multiplex PCR reads into MiXCR, producing one record per CDR3 protein. Here the sample spans about 4,300 distinct CDR3 sequences, 25% to 35% being singletons. Sequences were obtained from blood. All receptors derive from a human donor in good health. Both conserved end residues are part of each CDR3. A D gene is named only where the DNA matches it firmly. Rows give clone size only sometimes, using once, few, many, or a class for an expanded clone.

clone_size	d_call	j_call	v_call	cdr3_length	cdr3_aa	cdr3_nt
.	.	TRBJ1-1	TRBV20-1	14	CSARDGGRDTEAFF	TGCAGTGCTAGAGATGGGGGAAGGGACACTGAAGCTTTCTTT
few	TRBD2	TRBJ2-2	TRBV6-5	17	CASSYSRAGGFTGELFF	TGTGCCAGCAGTTACTCTAGGGCGGGAGGGTTCACCGGGGAGCTGTTTTTT
few	.	TRBJ2-6	TRBV12-3/TRBV12-4	17	CASSSDGSDSGANVLTF	TGTGCCAGCAGTTCTGACGGTAGCGACTCTGGGGCCAACGTCCTGACTTTC
medium-sized	TRBD1	TRBJ2-7	TRBV18	13	CASSPRTGEEQYF	TGTGCCAGCTCACCCCGGACAGGGGAGGAGCAGTACTTC
.	.	TRBJ2-7	TRBV6-6	11	CAVTGGYEQYF	TGTGCCGTCACAGGTGGCTACGAGCAGTACTTC
.	TRBD2	TRBJ2-5	TRBV7-9	17	CASSLAGGRQDQETQYF	TGTGCCAGCAGCCTAGCGGGGGGGCGCCAGGACCAAGAGACCCAGTACTTC
medium-sized	.	TRBJ2-3	TRBV18	14	CASSPSGSTDTQYF	TGTGCCAGCTCACCTAGCGGCAGCACAGATACGCAGTATTTT
.	.	TRBJ1-1	TRBV7-9	19	CASGSTGTWGKTEGTEAFF	TGTGCCAGCGGCTCGACCGGGACATGGGGAAAGACGGAGGGCACTGAAGCTTTCTTT
few	TRBD2	TRBJ2-3	TRBV12-3/TRBV12-4	14	CASNRLAAESTQYF	TGTGCCAGCAACCGACTAGCGGCGGAGTCAACGCAGTATTTT
.	TRBD2	TRBJ2-7	TRBV29-1	14	CSPSGGGPYGEQYF	TGCAGCCCTTCCGGGGGGGGGCCTTATGGGGAGCAGTACTTC
few	.	TRBJ2-7	TRBV7-9	14	CASSLAVVWGEQYF	TGTGCCAGCAGCTTAGCGGTAGTTTGGGGCGAGCAGTACTTC
medium-sized	.	TRBJ1-1	TRBV19	13	CASSRGTNTEAFF	TGTGCCAGTAGTAGAGGGACGAACACTGAAGCTTTCTTT
.	.	TRBJ1-2	TRBV5-5	13	CACSLDALNGYTF	TGTGCCTGCAGCTTGGACGCATTAAATGGCTACACCTTC
few	TRBD2	TRBJ2-1	TRBV20-1	20	CSARARTSGRTKPSYNEQFF	TGCAGTGCTAGAGCGAGGACTAGCGGGAGGACTAAACCCTCCTACAATGAGCAGTTCTTC
few	.	TRBJ2-7	TRBV6-1	14	CASSGRGSSYEQYF	TGTGCCAGCAGTGGAAGGGGGAGCTCCTACGAGCAGTACTTC
medium-sized	.	TRBJ1-2	TRBV6-5	16	CASTNGHNLFNYGYTF	TGTGCCAGCACGAACGGACACAATTTATTTAACTATGGCTACACCTTC
few	TRBD1	TRBJ2-3	TRBV27	15	CASSLTGGPSDTQYF	TGTGCCAGCAGTTTAACAGGGGGCCCGTCAGATACGCAGTATTTT
few	TRBD2	TRBJ2-2	TRBV7-2	15	CASSFLAGVTGELFF	TGTGCCAGCAGCTTCCTAGCGGGAGTTACCGGGGAGCTGTTTTTT
.	.	TRBJ1-3	TRBV10-3	14	CAISTGSSGNTIYF	TGTGCCATCAGCACAGGGAGCTCTGGAAACACCATATATTTT
few	.	TRBJ2-5	TRBV21-1	17	CASSKNGPGSGQETQYF	TGTGCCAGCAGCAAAAACGGCCCCGGGAGCGGCCAAGAGACCCAGTACTTC
.	TRBD1	TRBJ2-6	TRBV6-5	18	CASSRRQGKDSGANVLTF	TGTGCCAGCAGTCGACGACAGGGGAAAGACTCTGGGGCCAACGTCCTGACTTTC
.	TRBD2	TRBJ2-1	TRBV4-3	17	CASSQDLNGGVNNEQFF	TGCGCCAGCAGCCAAGATCTCAACGGGGGGGTGAACAATGAGCAGTTCTTC
.	TRBD1	TRBJ2-7	TRBV5-6	17	CASSFTGTVGLRYEQYF	TGTGCCAGCAGCTTCACCGGGACAGTGGGTTTAAGGTACGAGCAGTACTTC
medium-sized	.	TRBJ2-1	TRBV5-1	16	CASSWTTDNSYNEQFF	TGCGCCAGCAGCTGGACAACGGATAACTCCTACAATGAGCAGTTCTTC
few	.	TRBJ2-2	TRBV20-1	15	CSARKTGGDTGELFF	TGCAGTGCTAGAAAAACAGGGGGGGACACCGGGGAGCTGTTTTTT
few	TRBD2	TRBJ2-1	TRBV20-1	12	CSVPGSGRAQFF	TGCAGTGTACCGGGAAGCGGGAGGGCGCAGTTCTTC
.	.	TRBJ1-4	TRBV5-1	15	CASSLDSQRGEKLFF	TGCGCCAGCAGCTTGGATAGCCAGAGGGGTGAAAAACTGTTTTTT
few	.	TRBJ1-5	TRBV12-3/TRBV12-4	8	CASSPKHF	TGTGCCAGCAGTCCTAAGCATTTT
.	.	TRBJ2-2	TRBV13	15	CASSAGQWSIGELFF	TGCGCCAGCAGCGCCGGACAGTGGTCGATAGGGGAGCTGTTTTTT
medium-sized	.	TRBJ1-5	TRBV6-1	14	CASSEEWVGQPQHF	TGTGCCAGCAGTGAGGAGTGGGTTGGGCAGCCCCAGCATTTT
.	TRBD1	TRBJ1-5	TRBV10-3	17	CAISESRTGESNQPQHF	TGTGCCATCAGTGAGTCGCGGACAGGGGAGAGCAATCAGCCCCAGCATTTT
medium-sized	TRBD1	TRBJ2-5	TRBV5-4	14	CASSSGQSQETQYF	TGTGCCAGCAGCTCGGGACAGTCTCAAGAGACCCAGTACTTC